This TCR beta chain originates from a study of beta chain features in type 1 diabetes. Study-level background: Examination covered approximately 100 million sorted cells spanning all samples. Study-wide results and limits: VDJ junctions sequenced from type 1 diabetes patients showed fewer insertions and more deletions.

In germline, CDR1 is SGDLS, CDR2 YYNGEE. There are 16 residues in the CDR3. J lost 6 bases, V lost 0 bases, and 8 bases had no gene match. Since all of the isolated RNA was reverse transcribed, expressed TCRB transcripts were what got sequenced. Data came from immunoSEQ multiplex PCR; TCRdb stores just in-frame clones and leaves some out. The sample lists fewer than 350,000 clones, about 7.8% seen once, with 1% in the top ten. In its sample, this clone was seen a few times. What it recognizes is unknown. Material: central memory CD4+ T cells from blood. The rearrangement uses TRBV9 and TRBJ2-3; 9 bases fit TRBD2. The TCR was taken from a woman aged 18-30 years in good health. The CDR3 reads CASSVVRLAGMDTQYF. The CDR3 coding sequence is TGTGCCAGCAGCGTAGTGAGGCTAGCGGGGATGGATACGCAGTATTTT.